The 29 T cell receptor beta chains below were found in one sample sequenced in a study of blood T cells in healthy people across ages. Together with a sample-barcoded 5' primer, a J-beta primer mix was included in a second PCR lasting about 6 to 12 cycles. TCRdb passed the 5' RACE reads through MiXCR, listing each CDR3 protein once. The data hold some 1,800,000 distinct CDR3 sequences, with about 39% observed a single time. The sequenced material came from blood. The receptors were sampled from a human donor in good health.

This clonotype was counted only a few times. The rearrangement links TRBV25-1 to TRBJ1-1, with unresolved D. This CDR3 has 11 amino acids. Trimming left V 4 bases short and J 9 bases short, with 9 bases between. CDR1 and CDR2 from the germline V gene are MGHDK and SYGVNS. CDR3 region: CASSVGGKAFF. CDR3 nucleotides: TGTGCCAGCAGTGTTGGCGGAAAAGCTTTCTTT.

CDR3: CASSLLAWGGGYTF. CDR3 sequence (DNA): TGTGCCAGCAGCTTATTGGCATGGGGAGGTGGCTACACCTTC. The chain has TRBV7-2 and TRBJ1-2; no firm D call. The V end lost 2 bases, the J end lost 7 bases, and 14 bases lay between the germline ends. The CDR3 is 14 residues long. CDR1 and CDR2 (germline): SGHTA, FQGNSA.

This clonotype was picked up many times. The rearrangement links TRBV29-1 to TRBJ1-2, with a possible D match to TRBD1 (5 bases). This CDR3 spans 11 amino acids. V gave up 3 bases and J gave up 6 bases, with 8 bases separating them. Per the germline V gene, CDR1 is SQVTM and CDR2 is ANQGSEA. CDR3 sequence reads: CSVEAGNGYTF. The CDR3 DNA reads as TGCAGCGTTGAGGCAGGGAATGGCTACACCTTC.

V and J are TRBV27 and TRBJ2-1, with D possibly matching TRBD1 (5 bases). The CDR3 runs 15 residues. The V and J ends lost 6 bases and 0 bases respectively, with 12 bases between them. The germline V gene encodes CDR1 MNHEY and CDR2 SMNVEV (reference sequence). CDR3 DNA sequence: TGTGCCAGCAGATCCAGGGCCAGCTCCTACAATGAGCAGTTCTTC. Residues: CASRSRASSYNEQFF.

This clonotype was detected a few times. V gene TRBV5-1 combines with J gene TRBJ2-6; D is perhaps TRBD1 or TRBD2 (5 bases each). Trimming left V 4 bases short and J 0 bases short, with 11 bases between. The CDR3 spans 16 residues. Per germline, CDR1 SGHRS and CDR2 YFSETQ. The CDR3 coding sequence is TGCGCCAGCAGCGGACATGGGGGCTCTGGGGCCAACGTCCTGACTTTC. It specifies CASSGHGGSGANVLTF.

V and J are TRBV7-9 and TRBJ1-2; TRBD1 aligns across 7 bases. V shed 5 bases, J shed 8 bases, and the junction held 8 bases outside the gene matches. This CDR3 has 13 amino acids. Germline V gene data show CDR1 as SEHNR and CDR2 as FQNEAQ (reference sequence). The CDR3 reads CASSGTGDLGYTF. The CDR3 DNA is TGTGCCAGCAGCGGAACAGGGGATTTAGGCTACACCTTC.

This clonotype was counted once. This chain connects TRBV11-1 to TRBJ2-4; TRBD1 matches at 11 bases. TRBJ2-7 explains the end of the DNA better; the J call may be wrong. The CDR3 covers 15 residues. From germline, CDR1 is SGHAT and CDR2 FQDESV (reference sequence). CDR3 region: CASSLTDRGPYEQYF. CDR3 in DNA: TGTGCCAGCAGCTTAACGGACAGGGGGCCGTACGAGCAGTACTTC.

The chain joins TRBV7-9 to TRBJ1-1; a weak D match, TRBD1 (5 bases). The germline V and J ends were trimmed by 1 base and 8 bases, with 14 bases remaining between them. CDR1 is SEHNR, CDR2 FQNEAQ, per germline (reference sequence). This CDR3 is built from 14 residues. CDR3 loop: CASSLGETRQEAFF. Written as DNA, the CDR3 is TGTGCCAGCAGCTTAGGTGAGACGAGACAGGAAGCTTTCTTT.

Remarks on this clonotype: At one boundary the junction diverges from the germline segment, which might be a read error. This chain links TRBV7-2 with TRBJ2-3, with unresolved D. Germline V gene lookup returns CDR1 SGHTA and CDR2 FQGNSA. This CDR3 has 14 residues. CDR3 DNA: TGTGCCAGCAGCTTAGATTGGGGTACAGATTCGCAGTATTTT. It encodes CASSLDWGTDSQYF.

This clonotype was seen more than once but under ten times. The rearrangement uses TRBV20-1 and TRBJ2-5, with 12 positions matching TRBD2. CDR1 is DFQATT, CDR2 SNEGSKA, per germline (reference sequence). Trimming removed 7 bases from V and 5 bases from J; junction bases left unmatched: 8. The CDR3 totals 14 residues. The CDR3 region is CSGTSGGFQETQYF. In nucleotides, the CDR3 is TGCAGTGGCACTAGCGGGGGGTTCCAGGAGACCCAGTACTTC.

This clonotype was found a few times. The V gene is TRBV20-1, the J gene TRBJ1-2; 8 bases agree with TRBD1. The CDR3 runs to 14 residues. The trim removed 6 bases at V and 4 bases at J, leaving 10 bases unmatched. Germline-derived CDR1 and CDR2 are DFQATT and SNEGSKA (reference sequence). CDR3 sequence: CSATPTGAGYGYTF. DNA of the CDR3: TGCAGTGCAACACCGACAGGGGCCGGCTATGGCTACACCTTC.

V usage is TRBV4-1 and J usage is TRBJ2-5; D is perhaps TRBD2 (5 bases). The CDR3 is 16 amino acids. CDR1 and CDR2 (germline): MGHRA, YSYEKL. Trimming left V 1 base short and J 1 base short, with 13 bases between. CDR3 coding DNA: TGCGCCAGCAGCCAAGTATTGTTAGAGGGCCAAGAGACCCAGTACTTC. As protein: CASSQVLLEGQETQYF.

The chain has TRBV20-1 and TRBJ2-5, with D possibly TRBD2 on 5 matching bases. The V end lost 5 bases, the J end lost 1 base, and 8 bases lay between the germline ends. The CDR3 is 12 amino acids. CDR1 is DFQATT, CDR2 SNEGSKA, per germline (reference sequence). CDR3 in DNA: TGCAGTGCTGTGCGGGCCCAAGAGACCCAGTACTTC. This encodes CSAVRAQETQYF.

Here the CDR3 reads CASSPSSAGSSLGDQPQHF. The CDR3 coding sequence is TGCGCCAGCAGCCCGTCGTCGGCAGGGTCTTCCTTGGGAGATCAGCCCCAGCATTTT. The gene calls are TRBV4-1 and TRBJ1-5; a weak D match, TRBD1 (5 bases). Trimming took 4 bases from V and 5 from J, leaving 27 bases between them. The CDR3 is 19 amino acids. From germline, CDR1 is MGHRA and CDR2 YSYEKL.

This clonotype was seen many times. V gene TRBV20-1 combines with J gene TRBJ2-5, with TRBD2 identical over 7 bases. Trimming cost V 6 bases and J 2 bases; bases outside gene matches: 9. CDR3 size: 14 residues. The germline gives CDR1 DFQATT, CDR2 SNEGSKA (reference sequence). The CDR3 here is CSARRRGNQETQYF. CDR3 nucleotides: TGCAGTGCAAGACGGCGGGGGAATCAAGAGACCCAGTACTTC.

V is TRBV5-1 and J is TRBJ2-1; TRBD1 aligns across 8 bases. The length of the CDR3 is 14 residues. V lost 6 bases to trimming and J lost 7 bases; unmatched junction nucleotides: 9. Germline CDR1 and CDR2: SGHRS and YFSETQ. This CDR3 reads CASMTGEKVNEQFF. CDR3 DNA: TGCGCCAGCATGACAGGGGAGAAGGTGAATGAGCAGTTCTTC.

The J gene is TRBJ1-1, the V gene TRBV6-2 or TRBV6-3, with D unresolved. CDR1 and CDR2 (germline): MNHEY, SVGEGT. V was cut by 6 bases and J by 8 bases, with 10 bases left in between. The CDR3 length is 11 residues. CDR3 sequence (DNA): TGTGCCAGCAGCGCCGCCTGGGAAGCTTTCTTT. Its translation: CASSAAWEAFF.

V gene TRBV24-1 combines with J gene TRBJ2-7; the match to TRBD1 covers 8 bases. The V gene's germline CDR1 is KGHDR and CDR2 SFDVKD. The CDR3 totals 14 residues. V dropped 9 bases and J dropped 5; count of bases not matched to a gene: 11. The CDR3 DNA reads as TGTGCCACCTCGACCGGGACAGGCTTCCACGAGCAGTACTTC. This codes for CATSTGTGFHEQYF.

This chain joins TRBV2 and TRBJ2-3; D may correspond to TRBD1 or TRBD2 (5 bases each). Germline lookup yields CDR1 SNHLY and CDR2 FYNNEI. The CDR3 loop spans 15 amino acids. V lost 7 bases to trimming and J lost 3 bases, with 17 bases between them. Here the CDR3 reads CASTAEGLETDTQYF. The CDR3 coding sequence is TGTGCCAGCACCGCCGAGGGGCTTGAGACAGATACGCAGTATTTT.

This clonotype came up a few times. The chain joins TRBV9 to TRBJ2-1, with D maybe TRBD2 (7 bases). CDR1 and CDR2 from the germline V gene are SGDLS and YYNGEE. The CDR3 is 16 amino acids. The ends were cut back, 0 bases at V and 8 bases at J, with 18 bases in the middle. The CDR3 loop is CASSVGEGGLGDEQFF. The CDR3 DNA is TGTGCCAGCAGCGTAGGTGAGGGGGGGCTCGGAGATGAGCAGTTCTTC.

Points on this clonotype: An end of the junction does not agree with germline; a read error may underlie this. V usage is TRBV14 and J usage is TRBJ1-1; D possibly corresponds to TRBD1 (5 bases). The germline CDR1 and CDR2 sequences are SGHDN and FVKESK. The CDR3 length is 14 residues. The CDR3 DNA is TGTGCCAGCAGTCAAGTCCTAGGGACGGCTGAAGCTTTCTTT. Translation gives CASSQVLGTAEAFF.

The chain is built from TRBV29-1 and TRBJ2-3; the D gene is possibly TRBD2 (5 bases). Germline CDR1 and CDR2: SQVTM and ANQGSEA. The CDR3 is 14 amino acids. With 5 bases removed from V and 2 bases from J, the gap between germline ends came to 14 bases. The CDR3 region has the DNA TGCAGCGTTAGAGGGTCCCCAACCACAGATACGCAGTATTTT. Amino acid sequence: CSVRGSPTTDTQYF.

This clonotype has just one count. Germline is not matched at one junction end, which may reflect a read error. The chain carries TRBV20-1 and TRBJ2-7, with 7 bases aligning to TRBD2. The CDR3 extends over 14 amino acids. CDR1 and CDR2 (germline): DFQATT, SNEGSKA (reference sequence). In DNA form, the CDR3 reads TGCAGTGTTCGCGGGGGAGGGAACTCCTACGAGCAGTGCTTC. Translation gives CSVRGGGNSYEQCF.

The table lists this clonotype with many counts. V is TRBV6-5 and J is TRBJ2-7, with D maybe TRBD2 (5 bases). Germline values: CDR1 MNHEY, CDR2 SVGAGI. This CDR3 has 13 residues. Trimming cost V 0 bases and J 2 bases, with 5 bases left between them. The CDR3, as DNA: TGTGCCAGCAGTTACTCGACTACCTACGAGCAGTACTTC. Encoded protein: CASSYSTTYEQYF.

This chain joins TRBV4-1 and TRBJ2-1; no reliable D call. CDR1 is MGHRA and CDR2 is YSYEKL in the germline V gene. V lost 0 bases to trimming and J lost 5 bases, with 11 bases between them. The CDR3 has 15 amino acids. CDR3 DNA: TGCGCCAGCAGCCAAGATGGGTTTGTCGACAATGAGCAGTTCTTC. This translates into CASSQDGFVDNEQFF.

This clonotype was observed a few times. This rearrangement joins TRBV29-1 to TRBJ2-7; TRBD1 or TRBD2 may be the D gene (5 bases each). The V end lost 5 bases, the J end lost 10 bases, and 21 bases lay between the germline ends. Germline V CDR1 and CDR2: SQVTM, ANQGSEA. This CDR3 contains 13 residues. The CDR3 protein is CSVKSGTKNHQYF. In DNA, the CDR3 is TGCAGCGTTAAATCCGGGACCAAGAACCATCAGTACTTC.

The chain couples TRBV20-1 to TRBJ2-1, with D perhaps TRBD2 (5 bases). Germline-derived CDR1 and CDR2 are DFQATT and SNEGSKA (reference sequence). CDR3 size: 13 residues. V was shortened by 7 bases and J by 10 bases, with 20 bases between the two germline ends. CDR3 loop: CSGSPVTGIEQFF. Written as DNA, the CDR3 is TGCAGTGGTAGCCCAGTAACGGGGATCGAGCAGTTCTTC.

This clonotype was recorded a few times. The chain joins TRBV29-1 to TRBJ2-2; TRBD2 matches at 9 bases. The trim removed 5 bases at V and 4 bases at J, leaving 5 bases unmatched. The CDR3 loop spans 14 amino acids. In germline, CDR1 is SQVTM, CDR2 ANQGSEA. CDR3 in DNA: TGCAGCGTTAGTGCGGGGGGGCCCACCGGGGAGCTGTTTTTT. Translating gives CSVSAGGPTGELFF.

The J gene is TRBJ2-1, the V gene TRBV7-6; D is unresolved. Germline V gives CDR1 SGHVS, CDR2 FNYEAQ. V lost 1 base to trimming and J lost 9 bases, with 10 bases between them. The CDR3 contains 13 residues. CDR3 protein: CASSLDNWGEQFF. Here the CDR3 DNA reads TGTGCCAGCAGCTTAGATAATTGGGGTGAGCAGTTCTTC. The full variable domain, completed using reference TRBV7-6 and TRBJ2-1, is GAGVSQSPRYKVTKRGQDVALRCDPISGHVSLYWYRQALGQGPEFLTYFNYEAQQDKSGLPNDRFSAERPEGSISTLTIQRTEQRDSAMYRCASSLDNWGEQFFGPGTRLTVL.